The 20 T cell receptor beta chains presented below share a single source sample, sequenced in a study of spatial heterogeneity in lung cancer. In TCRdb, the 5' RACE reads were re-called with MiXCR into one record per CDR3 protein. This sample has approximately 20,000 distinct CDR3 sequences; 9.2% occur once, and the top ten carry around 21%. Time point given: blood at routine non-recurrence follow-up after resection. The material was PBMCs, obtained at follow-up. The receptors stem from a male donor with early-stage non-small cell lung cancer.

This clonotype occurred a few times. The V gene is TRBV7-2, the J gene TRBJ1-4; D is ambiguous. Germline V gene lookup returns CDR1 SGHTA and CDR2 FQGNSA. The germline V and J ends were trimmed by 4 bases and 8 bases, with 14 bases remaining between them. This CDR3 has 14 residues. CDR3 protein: CASSSPWADEKLFF. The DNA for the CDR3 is TGTGCCAGCAGCTCCCCGTGGGCAGACGAAAAACTGTTTTTT.

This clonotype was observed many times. This CDR3 reads CASTPDGGSTEAFF. CDR3 nucleotides: TGTGCCAGCACCCCCGATGGAGGGAGCACTGAAGCTTTCTTT. This chain uses TRBV6-4 with TRBJ1-1; D gene unclear. CDR1 and CDR2 (germline): MRHNA, SNTAGT. Trimming took 7 bases from V and 4 from J, leaving 16 bases between them. The CDR3 has 14 amino acids.

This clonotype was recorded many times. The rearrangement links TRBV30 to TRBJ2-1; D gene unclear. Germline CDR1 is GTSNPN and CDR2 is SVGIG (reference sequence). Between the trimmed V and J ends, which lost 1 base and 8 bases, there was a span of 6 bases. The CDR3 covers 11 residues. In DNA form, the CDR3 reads TGTGCCTGGAGTGACACTCATGAGCAGTTCTTC. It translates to CAWSDTHEQFF. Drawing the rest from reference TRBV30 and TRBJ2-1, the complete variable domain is SQTIHQWPATLVQPVGSPLSLECTVEGTSNPNLYWYRQAAGRGLQLLFYSVGIGQISSEVPQNLSASRPQDRQFILSSKKLLLSDSGFYLCAWSDTHEQFFGPGTRLTVL.

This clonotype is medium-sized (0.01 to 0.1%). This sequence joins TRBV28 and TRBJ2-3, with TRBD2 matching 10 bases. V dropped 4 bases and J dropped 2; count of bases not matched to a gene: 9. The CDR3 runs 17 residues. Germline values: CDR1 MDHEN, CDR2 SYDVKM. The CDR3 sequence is CASSSPFGLADTDTQYF. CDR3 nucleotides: TGTGCCAGCAGTTCCCCCTTTGGACTAGCGGACACAGATACGCAGTATTTT.

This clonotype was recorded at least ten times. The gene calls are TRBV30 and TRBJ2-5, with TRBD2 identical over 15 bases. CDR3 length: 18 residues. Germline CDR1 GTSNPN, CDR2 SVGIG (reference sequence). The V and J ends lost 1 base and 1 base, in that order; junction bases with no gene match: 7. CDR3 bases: TGTGCCTGGAGTGGGACCGGGACTAGCGGGGGGCCCCAAGAGACCCAGTACTTC. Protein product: CAWSGTGTSGGPQETQYF.

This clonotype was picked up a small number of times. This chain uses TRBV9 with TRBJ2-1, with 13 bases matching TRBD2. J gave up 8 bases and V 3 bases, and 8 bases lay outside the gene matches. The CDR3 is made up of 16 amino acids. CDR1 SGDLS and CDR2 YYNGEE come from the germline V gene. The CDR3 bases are TGTGCCAGCAGCGCCGTTTTACTAGCGGGAGGGGATGAGCAGTTCTTC. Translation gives CASSAVLLAGGDEQFF.

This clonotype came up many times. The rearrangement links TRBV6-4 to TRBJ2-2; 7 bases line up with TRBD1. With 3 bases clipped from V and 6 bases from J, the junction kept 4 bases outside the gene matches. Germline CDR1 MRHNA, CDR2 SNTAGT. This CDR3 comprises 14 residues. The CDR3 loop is CASSDLQGSGELFF. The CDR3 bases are TGTGCCAGCAGTGATTTACAGGGGTCCGGGGAGCTGTTTTTT.

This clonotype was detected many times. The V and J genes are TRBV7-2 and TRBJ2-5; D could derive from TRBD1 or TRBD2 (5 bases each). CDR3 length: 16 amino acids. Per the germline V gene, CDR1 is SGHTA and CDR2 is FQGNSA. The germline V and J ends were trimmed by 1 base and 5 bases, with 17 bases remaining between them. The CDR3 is CASSLVGGWGAETQYF. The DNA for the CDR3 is TGTGCCAGCAGCTTAGTGGGCGGGTGGGGCGCCGAGACCCAGTACTTC.

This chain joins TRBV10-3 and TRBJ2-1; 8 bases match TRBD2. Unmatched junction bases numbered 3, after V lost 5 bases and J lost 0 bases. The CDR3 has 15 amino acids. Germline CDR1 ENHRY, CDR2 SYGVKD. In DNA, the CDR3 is TGTGCCATCAGTTCCAGCGGGAGCTCCTACAATGAGCAGTTCTTC. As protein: CAISSSGSSYNEQFF.

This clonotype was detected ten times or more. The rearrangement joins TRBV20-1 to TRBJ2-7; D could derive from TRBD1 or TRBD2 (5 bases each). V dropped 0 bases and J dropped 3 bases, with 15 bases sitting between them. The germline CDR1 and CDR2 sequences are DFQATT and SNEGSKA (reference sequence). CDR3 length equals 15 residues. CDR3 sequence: CSARDLRGIDYEQYF. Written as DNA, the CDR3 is TGCAGTGCTAGAGATCTGAGGGGTATTGACTACGAGCAGTACTTC.

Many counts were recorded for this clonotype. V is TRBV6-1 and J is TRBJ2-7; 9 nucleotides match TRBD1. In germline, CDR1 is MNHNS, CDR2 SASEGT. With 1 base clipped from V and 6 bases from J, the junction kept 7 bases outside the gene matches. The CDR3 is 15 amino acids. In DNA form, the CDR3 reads TGTGCCAGCAGTGAAGATGGGACAGGGATTCGCGAGCAGTACTTC. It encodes CASSEDGTGIREQYF.

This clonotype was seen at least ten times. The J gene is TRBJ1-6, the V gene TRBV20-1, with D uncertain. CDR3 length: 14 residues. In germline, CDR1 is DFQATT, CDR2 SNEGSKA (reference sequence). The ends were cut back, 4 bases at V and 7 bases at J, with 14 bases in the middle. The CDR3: CSAIIRAENSPLHF. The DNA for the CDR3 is TGCAGTGCTATAATAAGAGCCGAGAATTCACCCCTCCACTTT.

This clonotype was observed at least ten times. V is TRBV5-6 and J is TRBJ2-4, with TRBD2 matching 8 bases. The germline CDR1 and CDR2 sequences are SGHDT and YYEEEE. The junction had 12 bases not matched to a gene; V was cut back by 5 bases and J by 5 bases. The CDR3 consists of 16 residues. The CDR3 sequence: CASSTMRGLVENIQYF. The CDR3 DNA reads TGTGCCAGCAGTACTATGAGGGGACTAGTGGAAAACATTCAGTACTTC.

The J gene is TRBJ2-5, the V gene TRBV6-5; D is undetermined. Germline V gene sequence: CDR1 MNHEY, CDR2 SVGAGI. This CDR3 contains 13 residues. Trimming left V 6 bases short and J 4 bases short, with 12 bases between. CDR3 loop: CASSPPGRETQYF. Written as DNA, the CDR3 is TGTGCCAGCAGCCCCCCTGGTCGAGAGACCCAGTACTTC.

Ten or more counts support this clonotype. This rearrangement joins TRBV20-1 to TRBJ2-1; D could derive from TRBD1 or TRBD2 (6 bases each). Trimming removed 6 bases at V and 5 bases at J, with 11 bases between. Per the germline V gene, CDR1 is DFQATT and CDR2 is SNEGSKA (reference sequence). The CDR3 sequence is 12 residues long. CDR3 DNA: TGCAGTGCCGAAGGGGGGCACAATGAGCAGTTCTTC. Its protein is CSAEGGHNEQFF.

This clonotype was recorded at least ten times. The CDR3 here is CASSSRLTGELFF. The CDR3 DNA follows: TGTGCCAGCAGTAGCCGCTTGACCGGGGAGCTGTTTTTT. The rearrangement joins TRBV13 to TRBJ2-2, with D uncertain. The CDR3 contains 13 residues. The germline CDR1 and CDR2 sequences are PRHDT and FYEKMQ (reference sequence). The V end was cut by 6 bases, the J end by 5 bases, with 10 bases between.

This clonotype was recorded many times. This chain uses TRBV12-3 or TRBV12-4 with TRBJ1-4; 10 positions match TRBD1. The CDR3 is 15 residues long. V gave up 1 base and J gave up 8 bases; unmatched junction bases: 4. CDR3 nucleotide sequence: TGTGCCAGCAGTTTAGGTGGGACAGGGGACGAAAAACTGTTTTTT. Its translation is CASSLGGTGDEKLFF.

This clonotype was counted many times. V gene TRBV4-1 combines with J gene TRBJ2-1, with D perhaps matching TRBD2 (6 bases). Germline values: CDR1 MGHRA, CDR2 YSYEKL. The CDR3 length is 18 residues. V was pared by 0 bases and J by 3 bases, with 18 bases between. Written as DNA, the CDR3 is TGCGCCAGCAGCCAAGATTTTGTGTCGGGGAGGCTCTACAATGAGCAGTTCTTC. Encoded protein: CASSQDFVSGRLYNEQFF.

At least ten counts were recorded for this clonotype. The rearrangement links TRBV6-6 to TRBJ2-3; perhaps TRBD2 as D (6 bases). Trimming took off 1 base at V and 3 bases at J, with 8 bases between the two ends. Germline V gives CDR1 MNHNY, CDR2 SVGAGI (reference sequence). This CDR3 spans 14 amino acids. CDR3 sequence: CASSYWGETDTQYF. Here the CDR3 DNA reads TGTGCCAGCAGTTACTGGGGGGAGACAGATACGCAGTATTTT.

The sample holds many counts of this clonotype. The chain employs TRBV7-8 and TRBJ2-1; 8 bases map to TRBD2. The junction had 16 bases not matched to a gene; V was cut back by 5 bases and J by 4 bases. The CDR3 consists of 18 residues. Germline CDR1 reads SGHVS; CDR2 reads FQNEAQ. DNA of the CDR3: TGTGCCAGCAGCACCCGGAGGGCAGGGTCTAGCGGGTACAATGAGCAGTTCTTC. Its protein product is CASSTRRAGSSGYNEQFF.